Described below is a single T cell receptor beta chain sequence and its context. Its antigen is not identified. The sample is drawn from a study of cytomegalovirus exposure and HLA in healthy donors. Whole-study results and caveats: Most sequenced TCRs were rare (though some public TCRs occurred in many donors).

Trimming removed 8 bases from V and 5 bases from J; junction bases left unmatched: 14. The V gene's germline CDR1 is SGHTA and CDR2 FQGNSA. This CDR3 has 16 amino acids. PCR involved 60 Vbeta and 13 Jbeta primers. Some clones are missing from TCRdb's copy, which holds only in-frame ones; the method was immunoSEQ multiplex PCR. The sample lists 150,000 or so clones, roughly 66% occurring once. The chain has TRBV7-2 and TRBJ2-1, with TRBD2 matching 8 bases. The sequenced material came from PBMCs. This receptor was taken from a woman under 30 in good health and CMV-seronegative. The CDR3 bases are TGTGCCAGCGTGAAGCGGGGGTACCCAAGGGACAATGAGCAGTTCTTC. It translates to CASVKRGYPRDNEQFF.